The 21 T cell receptor beta chains reported below all come from one sample, sequenced in a study of lymphopenia after photon versus proton radiotherapy. The data were produced by immunoSEQ multiplex PCR, yet TCRdb's version contains in-frame clones alone and is incomplete. This table has some 42,000 clones, around four fifths appearing once. The sequencing used peripheral blood, collected from a patient treated with proton-based radiotherapy. These receptors were obtained from an older woman with pancreatic cancer.

The rearrangement uses TRBV7-9 and TRBJ2-7; weak D call: TRBD1 (6 bases). Trimming cost V 3 bases and J 8 bases, with 17 bases left between them. The CDR3 runs 14 residues. The germline CDR1 and CDR2 sequences are SEHNR and FQNEAQ (reference sequence). The CDR3 region has the DNA TGTGCCAGCAGCTTTCAGGGGCCCACAGAAAAGCAGTACTTC. Protein product: CASSFQGPTEKQYF.

The chain employs TRBV5-1 and TRBJ1-4; D remains ambiguous. Trimming pared 6 bases from V and 8 bases from J, leaving 17 bases between. The CDR3 is 14 residues long. CDR1 is SGHRS and CDR2 is YFSETQ in the germline V gene. The CDR3 spells CASTIHGIEEKLFF. CDR3 nucleotide sequence: TGCGCCAGCACCATACACGGGATAGAGGAAAAACTGTTTTTT.

CDR3 region: CASSLGPGRPYGYTF. The DNA for the CDR3 is TGTGCCAGCAGCTTGGGGCCAGGGAGGCCCTATGGCTACACCTTC. V and J are TRBV5-4 and TRBJ1-2; a weak D match, TRBD1 (5 bases). Germline assignment: CDR1 SGHNT and CDR2 YYREEE (reference sequence). The V and J ends lost 0 bases and 4 bases respectively, with 13 bases between them. The CDR3 totals 15 residues.

Details on this clone: This same CDR3 is encoded by further DNA sequences in the sample. The genes are TRBV30 and TRBJ2-5; unclear D gene. Trimming took off 0 bases at V and 4 bases at J, with 3 bases between the two ends. Germline CDR1 is GTSNPN and CDR2 is SVGIG (reference sequence). This CDR3 comprises 11 residues. Written as DNA, the CDR3 is TGTGCCTGGAGTGTCCTAGAGACCCAGTACTTC. As protein: CAWSVLETQYF.

The chain couples TRBV21-1 to TRBJ2-5; TRBD1, as called in the table, went unchecked against the DNA. TRBV21-1 counts as a pseudogene. The CDR3 runs to 10 residues. DNA of the CDR3: TGTGCCAGCAGGACAGGGGGCCAGTACTTC. Translating gives CASRTGGQYF.

This chain connects TRBV6-5 to TRBJ2-1; tentative D call: TRBD2 (6 bases). V was pared by 6 bases and J by 6 bases, with 12 bases between. The CDR3 consists of 13 residues. In germline, CDR1 is MNHEY, CDR2 SVGAGI. The chain's CDR3 is CASRLSGPNEQFF. The CDR3 DNA sequence: TGTGCCAGCAGACTAAGCGGGCCCAATGAGCAGTTCTTC.

This rearrangement joins TRBV27 to TRBJ2-2, with 14 bases fitting TRBD2. Germline CDR1 is MNHEY and CDR2 is SMNVEV (reference sequence). CDR3 length: 19 amino acids. The V segment lost 7 bases and the J segment 4 bases; nucleotides outside the gene matches: 14. CDR3 residues: CASTKGLAGEVPGTGELFF. The CDR3 bases are TGTGCCAGCACCAAGGGACTAGCGGGAGAGGTTCCGGGCACCGGGGAGCTGTTTTTT.

This clone was counted between two and nine times. This chain connects TRBV4-2 to TRBJ1-2; 11 nucleotides agree with TRBD1. The CDR3 loop spans 15 amino acids. The trim removed 1 base at V and 8 bases at J, leaving 6 bases unmatched. Germline CDR1 and CDR2: LGHNA and YNFKEQ. The CDR3 nucleotides are TGTGCCAGCAGCCAAGGCGGACAGGGGGCGGGCGGCTACACCTTC. It is translated as CASSQGGQGAGGYTF.

V is TRBV18 and J is TRBJ2-2; D gene unclear. CDR1 KGHSH and CDR2 LQKENI come from the germline V gene. The CDR3 is made up of 12 amino acids. The V gene lost 2 bases and the J gene lost 3 bases, with 1 base spanning the gap. For the CDR3, the DNA is TGTGCCAGCTCACCAGACACCGGGGAGCTGTTTTTT. As protein: CASSPDTGELFF.

The rearrangement links TRBV28 to TRBJ2-7; D is perhaps TRBD2 (6 bases). V was shortened by 1 base and J by 2 bases, with 9 bases between the two germline ends. The germline V gene encodes CDR1 MDHEN and CDR2 SYDVKM. CDR3 length equals 14 residues. The CDR3 region is CASSLFRGTYEQYF. In DNA form, the CDR3 reads TGTGCCAGCAGTTTATTCCGGGGGACCTACGAGCAGTACTTC.

This clone was detected once. The chain is built from TRBV23-1 and TRBJ2-6; no clear D gene. TRBV23-1 is known as an ORF, though its function is uncertain. The CDR3 runs 18 residues. Trimming removed 3 bases from V and 5 bases from J, with 20 bases in between. CDR3 coding DNA: TGCGCCAGCAGTCAGGTAATTACGCAACAAAGTCGGGCCAACGTCCTGACTTTC. Protein product: CASSQVITQQSRANVLTF.

The genes are TRBV7-9 and TRBJ2-1, with unresolved D. Germline V gene data show CDR1 as SEHNR and CDR2 as FQNEAQ (reference sequence). Trimming stripped 1 base from V and 8 bases from J, with 6 bases between. CDR3 length: 12 amino acids. The CDR3 protein is CASSLGGYEQFF. The CDR3 DNA is TGTGCCAGCAGCTTAGGTGGATATGAGCAGTTCTTC.

The chain combines TRBV28 with TRBJ2-3; 8 bases fit TRBD1. CDR1 MDHEN and CDR2 SYDVKM come from the germline V gene. The CDR3 is made up of 14 amino acids. Trimming at V came to 5 bases and at J to 4 bases, leaving 5 bases not matched to a gene. The CDR3 region has the DNA TGTGCCAGCAGTAGAGCAGGGGGCCCAGATACGCAGTATTTT. It is translated as CASSRAGGPDTQYF.

The V call is TRBV11-3, the J call TRBJ2-7, with a possible D match to TRBD2 (5 bases). The CDR3 is 18 amino acids. CDR1 is SGHNT, CDR2 YENEEA, per germline. V shed 1 base and J shed 0 bases, with 19 bases lying between them. The CDR3 nucleotides read TGTGCCAGCAGCTTAGTATTTTATCATGGTGGGAGCTCCTACGAGCAGTACTTC. It specifies CASSLVFYHGGSSYEQYF.

The rearrangement joins TRBV5-4 to TRBJ2-7; 9 nucleotides match TRBD2. Germline V gene sequence: CDR1 SGHNT, CDR2 YYREEE (reference sequence). This CDR3 has 18 residues. Trimming took 0 bases from V and 1 from J; bases not matched to a gene: 11. This CDR3 is CASSLGGSSGMRSYEQYF. CDR3 DNA: TGTGCCAGCAGCTTGGGGGGGTCTAGCGGGATGAGGTCCTACGAGCAGTACTTC.

This clone was counted only a few times. This rearrangement joins TRBV4-2 to TRBJ1-5; tentative D call: TRBD1 (6 bases). Germline V gene data show CDR1 as LGHNA and CDR2 as YNFKEQ. This CDR3 contains 17 residues. V lost 2 bases, J lost 3 bases, and 17 bases lay in between. The CDR3 sequence: CASSQSSRGALNQPQHF. For the CDR3, the DNA is TGTGCCAGCAGCCAATCATCCAGGGGAGCCCTCAATCAGCCCCAGCATTTT.

CDR3 amino acids: CASSGTLGGASYNEQFF. The CDR3 region has the DNA TGTGCCAGCAGTGGGACCCTAGGGGGGGCCTCCTACAATGAGCAGTTCTTC. The V gene is TRBV2, the J gene TRBJ2-1; D perhaps matches TRBD2 (7 bases). This CDR3 is built from 17 residues. V was shortened by 4 bases and J by 0 bases, with 16 bases between the two germline ends. Germline loops: CDR1 SNHLY, CDR2 FYNNEI.

The chain carries TRBV19 and TRBJ2-1; 7 bases align to TRBD2. Germline V lookup: CDR1 LNHDA, CDR2 SQIVND (reference sequence). The J segment lost 4 bases and the V segment lost 2 bases, leaving 8 bases of the junction unmatched. The CDR3 contains 16 residues. As DNA, the CDR3 is TGTGCCAGTAGTATACCGCGCGGGAGAATATACAATGAGCAGTTCTTC. This gives the protein CASSIPRGRIYNEQFF.

The chain uses TRBV7-3 and TRBJ2-2, with unresolved D. From germline, CDR1 is SGHTA and CDR2 FQGTGA. The CDR3 runs 13 residues. V was pared by 4 bases and J by 2 bases, with 5 bases between. CDR3 in DNA: TGTGCCAGCAGCTCCCCCAACACCGGGGAGCTGTTTTTT. Translation: CASSSPNTGELFF.

For the CDR3, the DNA is TGTGCCAGCAGCTTAGGGTCCTATAATTCACCCCTCCACTTT. Residues: CASSLGSYNSPLHF. The J gene is TRBJ1-6, the V gene TRBV7-2, with no clear D. CDR1 and CDR2 from the germline V gene are SGHTA and FQGNSA. This CDR3 contains 14 residues. V was pared by 1 base and J by 1 base, with 2 bases between. The variable domain in full, with the rest retrieved from reference TRBV7-2 and TRBJ1-6, is GAGVSQSPSNKVTEKGKDVELRCDPISGHTALYWYRQSLGQGLEFLIYFQGNSAPDKSGLPSDRFSAERTGGSVSTLTIQRTQQEDSAVYLCASSLGSYNSPLHFGNGTRLTVT.

V is TRBV5-4 and J is TRBJ2-3; 15 nucleotides line up with TRBD2. Per the germline V gene, CDR1 is SGHNT and CDR2 is YYREEE (reference sequence). Losses at the gene ends were 0 bases for V and 0 bases for J; bases not matched to a gene: 5. The CDR3 is 19 amino acids. The CDR3 sequence is CASSLAGLAGGTSTDTQYF. Here the CDR3 DNA reads TGTGCCAGCAGCTTGGCGGGACTAGCGGGAGGTACTAGCACAGATACGCAGTATTTT.